The next 26 T cell receptor beta chains were all read from a single sample in a study of prognosis after radiotherapy for stage I lung cancer. Researchers used two-round multiplex PCR to amplify TCR beta CDR3 starting from genomic DNA. The first PCR round targeted every TRBV and TRBJ gene with specific primers. TCRdb recomputed calls from the multiplex PCR reads with MiXCR, one row per CDR3 protein. Among roughly 20,000 distinct CDR3 sequences listed, roughly two fifths were seen once. This specimen consisted of PBMCs, obtained before or after stereotactic body radiation therapy (not recorded which). Receptors were obtained from a donor aged 50 or older with non-small cell lung cancer.

The chain uses TRBV5-4 and TRBJ1-2; 7 bases agree with TRBD1. Germline V gives CDR1 SGHNT, CDR2 YYREEE (reference sequence). The CDR3 consists of 13 residues. Trimming removed 5 bases from V and 3 bases from J; junction bases left unmatched: 4. In nucleotides, the CDR3 is TGTGCCAGCAGAGCCGGGACAGACTATGGCTACACCTTC. As protein: CASRAGTDYGYTF.

This clonotype showed up many times. CDR3 amino acids: CASSDGDGGYTF. CDR3 in DNA: TGTGCCAGTAGTGACGGGGACGGAGGCTACACCTTC. The genes are TRBV19 and TRBJ1-2, with TRBD1 as a possible D gene (5 bases). Between the trimmed V and J ends, which lost 5 bases and 8 bases, there was a span of 12 bases. Per the germline V gene, CDR1 is LNHDA and CDR2 is SQIVND (reference sequence). The CDR3 extends over 12 amino acids.

This clonotype has a handful of counts. This chain links TRBV5-4 with TRBJ2-1; 13 bases line up with TRBD2. The trim removed 5 bases at V and 7 bases at J, leaving 6 bases unmatched. Germline CDR1 and CDR2: SGHNT and YYREEE (reference sequence). The CDR3 contains 15 residues. The CDR3 sequence is CASRRRTSGSNEQFF. For the CDR3, the DNA is TGTGCCAGCAGACGAAGGACTAGCGGGAGTAATGAGCAGTTCTTC.

Judged by abundance, this clonotype is medium-sized. The J gene is TRBJ2-2, the V gene TRBV9, with 7 bases matching TRBD2. Germline loops: CDR1 SGDLS, CDR2 YYNGEE. The length of the CDR3 is 15 residues. The V segment lost 3 bases and the J segment 0 bases; nucleotides outside the gene matches: 2. The CDR3 loop is CASSEGLTNTGELFF. The CDR3, as DNA: TGTGCCAGCAGCGAGGGACTAACGAACACCGGGGAGCTGTTTTTT.

This clonotype was recorded at least ten times. The J gene is TRBJ1-2, the V gene TRBV2; D call uncertain. Deletions cut 7 bases from V and 0 bases from J, with 3 bases between. This CDR3 is 11 amino acids long. Germline V gene lookup returns CDR1 SNHLY and CDR2 FYNNEI. The CDR3 DNA reads TGTGCCAGCAAGGCTAACTATGGCTACACCTTC. It codes for CASKANYGYTF.

As to this clonotype: The junction departs from germline at one end; a sequencing error may be responsible. The chain has TRBV24-1 and TRBJ2-3, with 7 bases identical to TRBD2. The length of the CDR3 is 14 residues. Germline V gene data show CDR1 as KGHDR and CDR2 as SFDVKD. The CDR3 coding sequence is TGTGTCACCAGGCCGGGAGTAGCGGGCGATACGCAGTATTTT. Its translation is CVTRPGVAGDTQYF.

This clonotype was seen at least ten times. This sequence joins TRBV7-9 and TRBJ2-1, with D uncertain. The CDR3 has 12 residues. The germline V and J ends were trimmed by 5 bases and 9 bases, with 11 bases remaining between them. Germline V CDR1 and CDR2: SEHNR, FQNEAQ (reference sequence). The CDR3 DNA follows: TGTGCCAGCAGCGAGAATGGATTTGAGCAGTTCTTC. It encodes CASSENGFEQFF.

As for this clonotype: With a far larger clone one base away, a read error is the likely cause. The rearrangement joins TRBV28 to TRBJ2-1, with TRBD2 matching over 15 bases. There are 19 residues in the CDR3. CDR1 and CDR2 from the germline V gene are MDHEN and SYDVKM. V dropped 10 bases and J dropped 6; count of bases not matched to a gene: 19. The CDR3 nucleotides read TGTGCCACCGGAGACGCCGGGACTAGCGGGAGGACTCTCCTCAATGAGCAGTTCTTC. Translating it yields CATGDAGTSGRTLLNEQFF. Supplemented by reference TRBV28 and TRBJ2-1, the full variable domain reads DVKVTQSSRYLVKRTGEKVFLECVQDMDHENMFWYRQDPGLGLRLIYFSYDVKMKEKGDIPEGYSVSREKKERFSLILESASTNQTSMYLCATGDAGTSGRTLLNEQFFGPGTRLTVL.

A note on this clonotype: The junction and the germline gene differ at one end; a read error may be behind it. The V gene is TRBV2, the J gene TRBJ1-5; maybe TRBD1 (6 bases). Germline CDR1 reads SNHLY; CDR2 reads FYNNEI. CDR3 length: 16 residues. CDR3 in DNA: TGTGCCAGCATTGAAGGGGTTGCAGGGGGCAATCAGCCCCAGCATTTT. It translates to CASIEGVAGGNQPQHF. Filled out from reference TRBV2 and TRBJ1-5, the complete variable domain reads EPEVTQTPSHQVTQMGQEVILRCVPISNHLYFYWYRQILGQKVEFLVSFYNNEISEKSEIFDDQFSVERPDGSNFTLKIRSTKLEDSAMYFCASIEGVAGGNQPQHFGDGTRLSIL.

This clonotype showed up many times. The chain carries TRBV2 and TRBJ1-1; TRBD1 matches 10 bases. The CDR3 spans 13 residues. J lost 4 bases, V lost 10 bases, and 6 bases had no gene match. Germline V CDR1 and CDR2: SNHLY, FYNNEI. CDR3 amino acids: CATTRDRGTEAFF. In DNA form, the CDR3 reads TGTGCCACTACCCGGGACAGGGGCACTGAAGCTTTCTTT.

This clonotype has at least ten counts. The J gene is TRBJ1-1, the V gene TRBV5-1, with TRBD1 matching over 7 bases. The junction had 9 bases not matched to a gene; V was cut back by 4 bases and J by 6 bases. This CDR3 has 14 amino acids. Germline V lookup: CDR1 SGHRS, CDR2 YFSETQ. The DNA for the CDR3 is TGCGCCAGCAGCGCCCGACAGGGATCGGCTGAAGCTTTCTTT. Translating it yields CASSARQGSAEAFF.

On this clonotype itself: A far more abundant clone sits one base away, making this likely a read error. The J gene is TRBJ2-3, the V gene TRBV6-5; D is possibly TRBD2 (6 bases). In germline, CDR1 is MNHEY, CDR2 SVGAGI. The CDR3 covers 14 residues. In nucleotides, the CDR3 is TGTGCCATCAGTGTTAGCGGTAGCACAGATACGCAGTATTTT. This translates into CAISVSGSTDTQYF.

V gene TRBV27 combines with J gene TRBJ2-7; 7 positions agree with TRBD1. From germline, CDR1 is MNHEY and CDR2 SMNVEV (reference sequence). CDR3 length: 12 amino acids. J gave up 10 bases and V 5 bases, and 8 bases lay outside the gene matches. The chain's CDR3 is CASSPTGVDQYF. CDR3 sequence (DNA): TGTGCCAGCAGTCCTACAGGGGTCGATCAGTACTTC.

This clonotype was seen many times. The chain carries TRBV6-5 and TRBJ2-5; the match to TRBD2 covers 10 bases. V dropped 4 bases and J dropped 4; count of bases not matched to a gene: 6. Germline CDR1 and CDR2: MNHEY and SVGAGI. This CDR3 contains 15 residues. The CDR3 protein is CASSWRASGGETQYF. Here the CDR3 DNA reads TGTGCCAGCAGTTGGAGGGCTAGCGGGGGAGAGACCCAGTACTTC.

This clonotype was seen ten or more times. J is TRBJ1-6 and V is TRBV4-1, with 7 nucleotides matching TRBD1. The junction had 10 bases not matched to a gene; V was cut back by 3 bases and J by 8 bases. Germline CDR1 and CDR2: MGHRA and YSYEKL. This CDR3 has 16 residues. This CDR3 reads CASSQGQTGIDSPLHF. The CDR3 region has the DNA TGCGCCAGCAGCCAGGGACAGACAGGGATTGATTCACCCCTCCACTTT.

This clonotype was seen a handful of times. A much larger clone sits a single nucleotide away, making a read error possible. The genes are TRBV6-1 and TRBJ1-2; D remains ambiguous. This CDR3 has 12 residues. Germline CDR1 MNHNS, CDR2 SASEGT. V was cut by 6 bases and J by 9 bases, with 14 bases left in between. CDR3 nucleotides: TGTGCCAGCAGAAGGCACGGCGGCTGCTACACCTTC. Translating gives CASRRHGGCYTF.

This clonotype was picked up many times. The V gene is TRBV29-1, the J gene TRBJ2-2; TRBD2 agrees at 16 bases. The V segment lost 4 bases and the J segment 3 bases; nucleotides outside the gene matches: 8. The CDR3 is 18 residues long. Per germline, CDR1 SQVTM and CDR2 ANQGSEA. The CDR3 spells CSVGGGTSGRADTGELFF. The CDR3 nucleotides are TGCAGCGTTGGGGGTGGGACTAGCGGGAGGGCCGACACCGGGGAGCTGTTTTTT.

Notes on this clonotype: With a much larger clone just one base away, this may be a read error. The rearrangement uses TRBV5-5 and TRBJ2-3, with TRBD2 matching 15 bases. The CDR3 is 16 residues long. In germline, CDR1 is SGHKS, CDR2 YYEKEE (reference sequence). V lost 4 bases, J lost 5 bases, and 5 bases stayed unmatched. The CDR3 DNA reads as TGTGCCAGCAGCCCTGGGACTAGCGGGAGGATAGATACGCAGTATTTT. Translating gives CASSPGTSGRIDTQYF.

The chain carries TRBV12-3 or TRBV12-4 and TRBJ1-5; maybe TRBD1 (5 bases). The CDR3 is made up of 13 amino acids. Trimming left V 8 bases short and J 5 bases short, with 13 bases between. Here the CDR3 reads CASVHRLHQPQHF. The CDR3 bases are TGTGCCAGCGTTCACAGGCTCCATCAGCCCCAGCATTTT.

In its sample, this clonotype was seen many times. The chain links TRBV6-4 to TRBJ2-5; D perhaps matches TRBD2 (6 bases). This CDR3 region has 14 residues. CDR1 and CDR2 (germline): MRHNA, SNTAGT. Trimming removed 4 bases at V and 1 base at J, with 10 bases between. In nucleotides, the CDR3 is TGTGCCAGCAGTGTTGAGGGACTCCAAGAGACCCAGTACTTC. Amino acids: CASSVEGLQETQYF.

This clonotype occurred many times. The rearrangement links TRBV19 to TRBJ2-7; 14 bases align to TRBD2. Germline-derived CDR1 and CDR2 are LNHDA and SQIVND (reference sequence). Trimming removed 3 bases from V and 5 bases from J; junction bases left unmatched: 9. CDR3 length equals 17 residues. For the CDR3, the DNA is TGTGCCAGTAGTATGCGACTAGCGGGAGGGCCTTCCCACGAGCAGTACTTC. Its protein product is CASSMRLAGGPSHEQYF.

This clonotype was recorded once. The CDR3 does not end in the conserved phenylalanine or tryptophan, so this is likely a read error. The chain has TRBV6-2 or TRBV6-3 and TRBJ2-3, with D perhaps TRBD2 (6 bases). V shed 6 bases and J shed 6 bases, with 19 bases lying between them. The CDR3 is 15 residues long. Germline CDR1 MNHEY, CDR2 SVGEGT. The CDR3 is CASRFIGSIVDTQYS. CDR3 coding DNA: TGTGCCAGCAGGTTTATCGGGAGTATCGTCGATACGCAGTATTCT.

This clonotype was detected many times. The chain joins TRBV20-1 to TRBJ2-3, with D hard to call. This CDR3 is 10 amino acids long. The V end was cut by 8 bases, the J end by 2 bases, with 5 bases between. Germline loops: CDR1 DFQATT, CDR2 SNEGSKA (reference sequence). In DNA form, the CDR3 reads TGCAGTCCCTTCACAGATACGCAGTATTTT. It encodes CSPFTDTQYF.

The chain uses TRBV6-2 or TRBV6-3 and TRBJ2-3; the match to TRBD2 covers 8 bases. The CDR3 is 18 amino acids. Germline V CDR1 and CDR2: MNHEY, SVGEGT. The V gene end was trimmed by 2 bases and the J gene end by 0 bases; junction bases not matched to a gene: 10. CDR3 DNA sequence: TGTGCCAGCAGTTACGTTTCCGGGTCTAGCGGGAGCACAGATACGCAGTATTTT. Its translation: CASSYVSGSSGSTDTQYF.

This clonotype occurred many times. The CDR3 loop reads CASSYRGREYEQYF. CDR3 DNA: TGTGCCAGCAGTTACAGGGGGCGCGAGTACGAGCAGTACTTC. J is TRBJ2-7 and V is TRBV28, with 9 nucleotides matching TRBD1. V was pared by 4 bases and J by 4 bases, with 5 bases of the junction left unmatched. The CDR3 covers 14 residues. Germline V gene lookup returns CDR1 MDHEN and CDR2 SYDVKM. The complete variable domain, with remaining parts taken from reference TRBV28 and TRBJ2-7, reads DVKVTQSSRYLVKRTGEKVFLECVQDMDHENMFWYRQDPGLGLRLIYFSYDVKMKEKGDIPEGYSVSREKKERFSLILESASTNQTSMYLCASSYRGREYEQYFGPGTRLTVT.

The chain has TRBV11-3 and TRBJ2-7, with 10 nucleotides matching TRBD2. Trimming at V came to 5 bases and at J to 13 bases, leaving 20 bases not matched to a gene. Germline values: CDR1 SGHNT, CDR2 YENEEA. This CDR3 comprises 16 residues. The CDR3 DNA reads TGTGCCAGCAGCCCCCAGGGGATGCTAGCGGGGGTGAACCTCTACTTC. It specifies CASSPQGMLAGVNLYF.